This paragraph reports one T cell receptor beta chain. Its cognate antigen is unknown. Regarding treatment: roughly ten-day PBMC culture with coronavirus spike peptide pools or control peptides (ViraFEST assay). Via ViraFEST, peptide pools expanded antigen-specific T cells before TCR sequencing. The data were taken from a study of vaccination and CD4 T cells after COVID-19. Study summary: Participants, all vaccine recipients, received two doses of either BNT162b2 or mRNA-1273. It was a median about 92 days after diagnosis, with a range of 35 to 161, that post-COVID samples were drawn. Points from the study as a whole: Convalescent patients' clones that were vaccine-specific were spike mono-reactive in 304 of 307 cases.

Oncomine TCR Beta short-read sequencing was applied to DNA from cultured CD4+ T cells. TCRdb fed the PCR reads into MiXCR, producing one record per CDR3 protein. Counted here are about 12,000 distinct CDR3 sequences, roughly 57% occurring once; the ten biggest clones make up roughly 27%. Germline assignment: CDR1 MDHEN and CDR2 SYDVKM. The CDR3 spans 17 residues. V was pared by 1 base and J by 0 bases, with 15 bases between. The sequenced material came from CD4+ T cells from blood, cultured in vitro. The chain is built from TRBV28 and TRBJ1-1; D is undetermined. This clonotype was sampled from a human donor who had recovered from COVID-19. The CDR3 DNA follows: TGTGCCAGCAGTTTATTATTGAGTTCGACGGTGAACACTGAAGCTTTCTTT. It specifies CASSLLLSSTVNTEAFF.